This T cell receptor (beta chain) derives from a study of CD8+ T cells in alopecia areata. Investigators isolated RNA and reverse transcribed it into cDNA to act as the sequencing template. Profiled with immunoSEQ multiplex PCR; TCRdb holds only in-frame clones, not every one. Counted here are 140,000 to 150,000 clones, around 62% occurring once; the ten biggest clones make up less than 40%. The CDR3 runs 15 residues. Between the trimmed V and J ends, which lost 6 bases and 0 bases, there was a span of 14 bases. From germline, CDR1 is MNHEY and CDR2 SVGAGI. This receptor was taken from a human donor in good health. This chain connects TRBV6-5 to TRBJ2-5, with a possible D match to TRBD1 (5 bases). The sequencing input was CD8+ T cells sorted from blood. As DNA, the CDR3 is TGTGCCAGCAGACACGACAGTGGGCACCAAGAGACCCAGTACTTC. As protein: CASRHDSGHQETQYF.